The 8 T cell receptor beta chains in this list originate from one sample, sequenced in a study of cytomegalovirus exposure and HLA in healthy donors. The assay was immunoSEQ multiplex PCR, and TCRdb's table has in-frame clones only and misses some. This table holds 250,000 to 400,000 clones, around 90% found once. The sequenced sample consisted of PBMCs. All receptors derive from a man younger than 40 in good health and CMV-seronegative.

This clone showed up just a few times. The chain couples TRBV7-9 to TRBJ2-3; 7 bases are a match to TRBD2. Germline loops: CDR1 SEHNR, CDR2 FQNEAQ (reference sequence). This CDR3 region has 15 residues. V shed 5 bases and J 5 bases; nucleotides not matched to a gene: 10. The CDR3 reads CASSRPAGTEDTQYF. In DNA form, the CDR3 reads TGTGCCAGCAGCAGACCAGCGGGGACTGAAGATACGCAGTATTTT.

The chain has TRBV7-8 and TRBJ2-7; perhaps TRBD2 as D (5 bases). The CDR3 consists of 15 residues. CDR1 is SGHVS, CDR2 FQNEAQ, per germline. V dropped 0 bases and J dropped 2 bases, with 11 bases sitting between them. For the CDR3, the DNA is TGTGCCAGCAGCTTAGCCGGGGTTCTTACCTACGAGCAGTACTTC. This codes for CASSLAGVLTYEQYF.

The count of this clone is one. This CDR3 reads CAISYRGNTEAFF. The CDR3 nucleotides are TGTGCCATCAGTTACAGGGGGAACACTGAAGCTTTCTTT. The V and J genes are TRBV10-3 and TRBJ1-1; TRBD1 aligns across 7 bases. The ends lost 5 bases at V and 1 base at J; junction bases unmatched: 1. Germline-derived CDR1 and CDR2 are ENHRY and SYGVKD. There are 13 residues in the CDR3.

The chain links TRBV7-2 to TRBJ2-7; TRBD2 aligns across 12 bases. The V segment lost 4 bases and the J segment 0 bases; nucleotides outside the gene matches: 1. CDR1 is SGHTA and CDR2 is FQGNSA in the germline V gene. CDR3 length: 15 amino acids. The CDR3 region is CASSWTSGDSYEQYF. DNA of the CDR3: TGTGCCAGCAGCTGGACTAGCGGGGACTCCTACGAGCAGTACTTC.

The J gene is TRBJ1-4, the V gene TRBV6-1; D perhaps matches TRBD1 (6 bases). This CDR3 contains 15 residues. Trimming cost V 4 bases and J 7 bases, with 16 bases left between them. The germline gives CDR1 MNHNS, CDR2 SASEGT. The DNA for the CDR3 is TGTGCCAGCAGTGTTAACATGGGAGGGGGTGAAAAACTGTTTTTT. It specifies CASSVNMGGGEKLFF.

The chain employs TRBV11-3 and TRBJ2-7, with TRBD2 matching 9 bases. CDR1 SGHNT and CDR2 YENEEA come from the germline V gene. Losses at the gene ends were 0 bases for V and 2 bases for J; bases not matched to a gene: 2. The CDR3 contains 15 residues. Written as DNA, the CDR3 is TGTGCCAGCAGCTTAGATCCTAGCGGGGCCTACGAGCAGTACTTC. It encodes CASSLDPSGAYEQYF.

V and J are TRBV5-6 and TRBJ2-7; 7 bases fit TRBD1. The V segment lost 1 base and the J segment 4 bases; nucleotides outside the gene matches: 8. From germline, CDR1 is SGHDT and CDR2 YYEEEE. The CDR3 is 15 residues long. The CDR3, as DNA: TGTGCCAGCAGCTTGTTGGGGACAGACCCTTACGAGCAGTACTTC. Translating it yields CASSLLGTDPYEQYF.

J is TRBJ1-3 and V is TRBV5-1, with 12 bases aligning to TRBD1. Per germline, CDR1 SGHRS and CDR2 YFSETQ. CDR3 length equals 15 residues. J was trimmed by 8 bases and V by 1 base; bases with no gene match: 4. The chain's CDR3 is CASSLTGQGADTIYF. CDR3 bases: TGCGCCAGCAGCTTGACGGGACAGGGGGCAGACACCATATATTTT.